The 19 T cell receptor beta chains in this list originate from one sample, sequenced in a study of T-cell memory formation after mild COVID-19. A single record per CDR3 protein comes from TCRdb applying MiXCR to the 5' RACE reads. Counted here are about 310,000 distinct CDR3 sequences, roughly a fifth occurring once; the ten biggest clones make up 20% to 25%. Sequenced input: PBMCs or a T cell subset sorted from them (not recorded which). The source is a man aged 18 to 30 who had mild COVID-19 (a few samples of this study predate the infection). Cell type and time point are not known.

This chain uses TRBV3-1 with TRBJ2-3; D perhaps matches TRBD1 (5 bases). The germline gives CDR1 LGHDT, CDR2 YNNKEL (reference sequence). The CDR3 runs 15 residues. Trimming took 0 bases from V and 6 from J, leaving 13 bases between them. The CDR3 DNA reads as TGTGCCAGCAGCCAAGATTTACGCAGGGTGGATACGCAGTATTTT. This encodes CASSQDLRRVDTQYF.

This clonotype was counted many times. V and J are TRBV9 and TRBJ1-1; 7 bases map to TRBD1. Looked up from germline, CDR1 is SGDLS and CDR2 is YYNGEE. The V gene end was trimmed by 3 bases and the J gene end by 0 bases; junction bases not matched to a gene: 5. This CDR3 contains 15 residues. The CDR3 region has the DNA TGTGCCAGCAGCGGGGGACAGCCCATGAACACTGAAGCTTTCTTT. Its protein is CASSGGQPMNTEAFF.

This clonotype was counted only a few times. V is TRBV5-1 and J is TRBJ1-1; TRBD1 agrees at 7 bases. Trimming cost V 4 bases and J 4 bases; bases outside gene matches: 10. CDR1 and CDR2 from the germline V gene are SGHRS and YFSETQ. The CDR3 totals 15 residues. As DNA, the CDR3 is TGCGCCAGCAGCAGCACAGGGGCGTCGAGCACTGAAGCTTTCTTT. It codes for CASSSTGASSTEAFF. The full variable domain, in which reference TRBV5-1 and TRBJ1-1 provide the parts outside the CDR3, is KAGVTQTPRYLIKTRGQQVTLSCSPISGHRSVSWYQQTPGQGLQFLFEYFSETQRNKGNFPGRFSGRQFSNSRSEMNVSTLELGDSALYLCASSSTGASSTEAFFGQGTRLTVV.

The rearrangement links TRBV21-1 to TRBJ2-7; TRBD1, the table's D call, lacks a check against the DNA. TRBV21-1 is annotated as a pseudogene. This CDR3 is 14 amino acids long. CDR3 bases: TGTGCCAGCAGCTTTCGGGACAGGCACTACGAGCAGTACGTC. Its translation is CASSFRDRHYEQYV.

This clonotype was observed at least ten times. The chain carries TRBV12-3 or TRBV12-4 and TRBJ2-1, with 7 nucleotides matching TRBD1. V lost 8 bases to trimming and J lost 9 bases; unmatched junction nucleotides: 7. This CDR3 is 12 amino acids long. CDR3 nucleotides: TGTGCCAGCCACCGGGACAGTGGTGAGCAGTTCTTC. Translating it yields CASHRDSGEQFF.

This clonotype turned up a few times. The chain links TRBV11-3 to TRBJ2-3; 8 bases align to TRBD1. V dropped 5 bases and J dropped 6; count of bases not matched to a gene: 4. This CDR3 is 13 amino acids long. The germline gives CDR1 SGHNT, CDR2 YENEEA. The CDR3 spells CASSRDRMDTQYF. The CDR3 DNA reads TGTGCCAGCAGCAGGGACAGGATGGATACGCAGTATTTT. Full variable domain (rest looked up from reference TRBV11-3 and TRBJ2-3): EAGVVQSPRYKIIEKKQPVAFWCNPISGHNTLYWYLQNLGQGPELLIRYENEEAVDDSQLPKDRFSAERLKGVDSTLKIQPAELGDSAVYLCASSRDRMDTQYFGPGTRLTVL.

The rearrangement uses TRBV7-9 and TRBJ2-7; a possible D gene is TRBD1 (6 bases). The CDR3 runs to 13 residues. Germline V gene lookup returns CDR1 SEHNR and CDR2 FQNEAQ (reference sequence). Trimming shortened V by 5 bases and J by 6 bases, and 14 bases separated the two germline ends. The CDR3 DNA reads TGTGCCAGCAGCCTCAGGGGAGAGCGCGAGCAGTACTTC. This gives the protein CASSLRGEREQYF. The complete variable domain, with remaining parts taken from reference TRBV7-9 and TRBJ2-7, reads DTGVSQNPRHKITKRGQNVTFRCDPISEHNRLYWYRQTLGQGPEFLTYFQNEAQLEKSRLLSDRFSAERPKGSFSTLEIQRTEQGDSAMYLCASSLRGEREQYFGPGTRLTVT.

This chain links TRBV5-1 with TRBJ1-1; D call uncertain. The germline CDR1 and CDR2 sequences are SGHRS and YFSETQ. The CDR3 spans 13 residues. Trimming removed 1 base from V and 4 bases from J, with 8 bases in between. In nucleotides, the CDR3 is TGCGCCAGCAGCTTGATCGATGGCACTGAAGCTTTCTTT. Amino acid sequence: CASSLIDGTEAFF.

The rearrangement uses TRBV10-3 and TRBJ2-1, with D uncertain. Trimming pared 4 bases from V and 6 bases from J, leaving 22 bases between. The germline V gene has CDR1 ENHRY and CDR2 SYGVKD. The CDR3 sequence is 17 residues long. CDR3 sequence reads: CAISAGRSGGAPNEQFF. The CDR3, as DNA: TGTGCCATCAGTGCGGGCAGGTCGGGTGGCGCTCCCAATGAGCAGTTCTTC.

This clonotype was counted at least ten times. This chain joins TRBV4-3 and TRBJ2-7, with 8 bases identical to TRBD2. V shed 4 bases, J shed 5 bases, and the junction held 4 bases outside the gene matches. The V gene's germline CDR1 is LGHNA and CDR2 YSLEER. The CDR3 loop spans 13 amino acids. For the CDR3, the DNA is TGCGCCAGCAGCCCCTTTAGCGGGGACGAGCAGTACTTC. It translates to CASSPFSGDEQYF.

This clonotype occurred a few times. J is TRBJ1-1 and V is TRBV6-6, with 9 bases aligning to TRBD1. The length of the CDR3 is 17 residues. Unmatched junction bases numbered 11, after V lost 6 bases and J lost 0 bases. Germline V gives CDR1 MNHNY, CDR2 SVGAGI (reference sequence). The CDR3 region is CASSYRGRSSLNTEAFF. As DNA, the CDR3 is TGTGCCAGCAGCTACAGGGGGCGAAGTTCTTTGAACACTGAAGCTTTCTTT.

The chain uses TRBV5-1 and TRBJ2-1; D is unclear. CDR3 length equals 14 residues. CDR1 and CDR2 (germline): SGHRS, YFSETQ. V was clipped by 2 bases and J by 5 bases, with 11 bases between them. The CDR3: CASSFQVSNNEQFF. The CDR3 DNA reads TGCGCCAGCAGCTTTCAAGTCAGTAACAATGAGCAGTTCTTC.

This clonotype was counted between two and nine times. The V and J genes are TRBV20-1 and TRBJ1-5, with TRBD1 as a possible D gene (6 bases). This CDR3 has 14 amino acids. The germline V gene has CDR1 DFQATT and CDR2 SNEGSKA (reference sequence). The CDR3 DNA is TGCAGCGGCACAGGGTGGGATAGCAATCAGCCCCAGCATTTT. Encoded protein: CSGTGWDSNQPQHF.

This sequence joins TRBV5-1 and TRBJ1-1; D ambiguous. Germline lookup yields CDR1 SGHRS and CDR2 YFSETQ. With 4 bases removed from V and 5 bases from J, the gap between germline ends came to 15 bases. The CDR3 sequence is 14 residues long. The CDR3 is CASSVTLKGTEAFF. The CDR3 DNA reads TGCGCCAGCAGCGTGACCCTCAAAGGGACTGAAGCTTTCTTT. The full variable domain, rest sourced from reference TRBV5-1 and TRBJ1-1, is KAGVTQTPRYLIKTRGQQVTLSCSPISGHRSVSWYQQTPGQGLQFLFEYFSETQRNKGNFPGRFSGRQFSNSRSEMNVSTLELGDSALYLCASSVTLKGTEAFFGQGTRLTVV.

The chain links TRBV29-1 to TRBJ1-5; D gene unclear. In germline, CDR1 is SQVTM, CDR2 ANQGSEA. V was cut by 4 bases and J by 5 bases, with 12 bases left in between. This CDR3 has 13 amino acids. The CDR3, as DNA: TGCAGCGTTGTTATCAGAAGGGATCAGCCCCAGCATTTT. Translating gives CSVVIRRDQPQHF.

A few counts support this clonotype. The V and J genes are TRBV5-1 and TRBJ2-5; TRBD2 matches at 10 bases. Germline V gene sequence: CDR1 SGHRS, CDR2 YFSETQ. The CDR3 is made up of 16 amino acids. Unmatched junction bases numbered 6, after V lost 4 bases and J lost 0 bases. The CDR3 nucleotides read TGCGCCAGCAGCATCGGACTAGCGGCTAACCAAGAGACCCAGTACTTC. Its translation is CASSIGLAANQETQYF.

In its sample, this clonotype was seen a few times. The chain carries TRBV15 and TRBJ2-1, with D tentatively TRBD1 (6 bases). Germline assignment: CDR1 LNHNV and CDR2 YYDKDF (reference sequence). V lost 4 bases to trimming and J lost 10 bases, with 14 bases between them. The CDR3 runs to 13 residues. This chain's CDR3 is CATSTDRTGEQFF. The CDR3 nucleotides are TGTGCCACCAGCACAGACAGGACCGGGGAGCAGTTCTTC. The variable domain in full, completed from reference TRBV15 and TRBJ2-1, reads DAMVIQNPRYQVTQFGKPVTLSCSQTLNHNVMYWYQQKSSQAPKLLFHYYDKDFNNEADTPDNFQSRRPNTSFCFLDIRSPGLGDTAMYLCATSTDRTGEQFFGPGTRLTVL.

This clonotype was picked up a small number of times. The rearrangement links TRBV20-1 to TRBJ2-7; the D gene is possibly TRBD2 (5 bases). Germline V gene lookup returns CDR1 DFQATT and CDR2 SNEGSKA (reference sequence). The CDR3 has 13 amino acids. Trimming left V 6 bases short and J 2 bases short, with 14 bases between. The CDR3 here is CSARPGFAYEQYF. The CDR3 nucleotides are TGCAGTGCGAGGCCGGGGTTTGCCTACGAGCAGTACTTC.

This chain uses TRBV6-2 or TRBV6-3 with TRBJ1-1, with unresolved D. This CDR3 has 11 residues. Trimming removed 6 bases at V and 7 bases at J, with 9 bases between. Germline V gene data show CDR1 as MNHEY and CDR2 as SVGEGT. The CDR3 spells CASSETSEAFF. The CDR3 DNA is TGTGCCAGCAGCGAGACGAGTGAAGCTTTCTTT.